This TCR beta chain was documented in a study of shared clonotypes between healthy human individuals. CD4+ cells underwent separation, giving CD45RA+ naive and CD45RA-negative memory subsets. Sorted-subset replicate PCR reactions contained roughly 200 ng DNA, corresponding to about 30,000 T cell genomes. Original processing methods: ImmunoSEQ sequences covered only the junction and lacked quality scores; filtering therefore differed. Assay used: immunoSEQ multiplex PCR; TCRdb lists only in-frame clones, some missing. The V and J calls and clone size are taken from that table; D and trimming were inferred from the DNA. The sample has approximately 2,300,000 clones; under 95% are singletons. Material: naive CD4+ T cells from PBMCs. Subset noted: CD45RA+ positively selected. The clonotype originates from a man younger than 30 in good health. Some clones in this sample may be carry-over from other donors' samples.

CDR3 loop: CASSTWDNRGYTF. CDR3 bases: TGTGCCAGTAGTACTTGGGACAATCGTGGCTACACCTTC. V usage is TRBV19 and J usage is TRBJ1-2; D might be TRBD1 (6 bases). This CDR3 contains 13 residues. The ends were cut back, 4 bases at V and 7 bases at J, with 13 bases in the middle. Per germline, CDR1 LNHDA and CDR2 SQIVND (reference sequence). Drawing the rest from reference TRBV19 and TRBJ1-2, the complete variable domain is DGGITQSPKYLFRKEGQNVTLSCEQNLNHDAMYWYRQDPGQGLRLIYYSQIVNDFQKGDIAEGYSVSREKKESFPLTVTSAQKNPTAFYLCASSTWDNRGYTFGSGTRLTVV.